These 5 T cell receptor beta chains originate from one sample sequenced in a study of human T cells and chemical hapten exposure. Noted time point: pre-sensitization, week 0. Treatment described: therapeutic diphenylcyclopropenone sensitization with weekly scalp DPC. RNA extraction used unfractionated whole blood as the source of total RNA. TCRdb used MiXCR to reprocess the RACE reads, holding one entry per CDR3 protein. The sample records under 60,000 distinct CDR3 sequences, 9.5% to 10% being singletons. The source was whole blood, collected in connection with sensitization to the hapten diphenylcyclopropenone (DPC). The source of these receptors is a woman in her thirties with alopecia areata. Some clones in this sample may be carry-over from other donors' samples.

This clonotype was detected ten times or more. V usage is TRBV10-3 and J usage is TRBJ1-4; D unclear. V lost 11 bases, J lost 0 bases, and 16 bases lay in between. CDR1 is ENHRY and CDR2 is SYGVKD in the germline V gene. The CDR3 covers 15 residues. The CDR3 loop is CAVSSGSATNEKLFF. CDR3 in DNA: TGTGCCGTATCCTCGGGATCTGCAACTAATGAAAAACTGTTTTTT.

For this clonotype: At one end the junction does not follow the germline gene, possibly because of a read error. This chain uses TRBV28 with TRBJ1-2; D unclear. Germline loops: CDR1 MDHEN, CDR2 SYDVKM. This CDR3 spans 11 amino acids. The DNA for the CDR3 is TGTGCCAGCAGACAGTTTGATGGCTACAACTTC. Its translation is CASRQFDGYNF.

The V and J genes are TRBV12-3 or TRBV12-4 and TRBJ1-3, with D possibly matching TRBD1 (5 bases). The CDR3 covers 13 residues. V lost 6 bases to trimming and J lost 8 bases, with 14 bases between them. The DNA for the CDR3 is TGTGCCAGCAGGCCGGGACTCGTAGACACCATATATTTT. It specifies CASRPGLVDTIYF.

In its sample, this clonotype was seen once. CDR3 sequence (DNA): TGTGCCAGCAGCTTAGGGGACAGGGGAGACATAGAAAACATTCAGTACTTC. Protein: CASSLGDRGDIENIQYF. The rearrangement joins TRBV7-9 to TRBJ2-4, with 10 nucleotides matching TRBD1. Germline V gene data show CDR1 as SEHNR and CDR2 as FQNEAQ (reference sequence). The CDR3 consists of 17 residues. The V segment lost 1 base and the J segment 5 bases; nucleotides outside the gene matches: 8. Looking up the rest from reference TRBV7-9 and TRBJ2-4 gives the full variable domain: DTGVSQNPRHKITKRGQNVTFRCDPISEHNRLYWYRQTLGQGPEFLTYFQNEAQLEKSRLLSDRFSAERPKGSFSTLEIQRTEQGDSAMYLCASSLGDRGDIENIQYFGAGTRLSVL.

This clonotype was counted between two and nine times. The V and J genes are TRBV14 and TRBJ2-6, with D hard to call. Germline V gene data show CDR1 as SGHDN and CDR2 as FVKESK. With 1 base removed from V and 4 bases from J, the gap between germline ends came to 8 bases. This CDR3 has 15 amino acids. CDR3 nucleotide sequence: TGTGCCAGCAGCCAAGGTGCGGCCGGGGCCAACGTCCTGACTTTC. It codes for CASSQGAAGANVLTF.